This is a list of T cell receptor beta chains from one sample in a study of T cells in Graves' hyperthyroidism and ophthalmopathy. One entry per CDR3 protein, called by TCRdb with MiXCR from the multiplex PCR reads. This sample has more than 50,000 distinct CDR3 sequences; less than 50% occur once, and the top ten carry about an eighth. The sequenced sample was blood. The receptors shown here come from a woman in her 30s with Graves' ophthalmopathy. The CDR3 runs from the conserved cysteine through the conserved F or W. D genes are given only for firm matches. Rows may omit the clone size; those that give it use once, few, many or a size class.

>-|TRBD1|TRBV24-1|TRBJ2-3
TGTGCCACCAGTGATCACAGGGGGCTAGGCACAGGCACGCAGTATTTT
CATSDHRGLGTGTQYF
>-|TRBD1|TRBV7-7|TRBJ1-1
TGTGCTAGCAGCCAAACAGGGGGCAGGAACACTGAAGCTCTCTTT
CASSQTGGRNTEALF
>-|TRBD2|TRBV10-3|TRBJ2-7
TGTGCCATCAGTGAGTCATTAGGGTCTAGCGGGAGGGTCCACGAGCAGTACTTC
CAISESLGSSGRVHEQYF
>-|-|TRBV7-9|TRBJ2-1
TGTGCCAGCTGCTTGGGTGCAACTAATGAGCAGTTCTTC
CASCLGATNEQFF
>once|-|TRBV7-8|TRBJ2-7
TGTGCCAGCAGCTTCCAGGGCTCTTCCTTCTACGAGCAGTACTTC
CASSFQGSSFYEQYF
>many|TRBD2|TRBV19|TRBJ2-1
TGTGCCACCGCGGCGGGGGGCAGTTACAATGAGCAGTTCTTC
CATAAGGSYNEQFF
>many|TRBD1|TRBV11-2|TRBJ1-3
TGTGCCAGCAGCGGACAGGGTGTGGGTGGAAACACCATATATTTT
CASSGQGVGGNTIYF
>-|-|TRBV29-1|TRBJ2-7
TGCAGCGTCCAGGGGGGTTACGAGCAGTACTTC
CSVQGGYEQYF
>-|-|TRBV28|TRBJ2-2
TGTGCCGAATCCTCTCGGGGTTTGGGGGAGCTGTTTTTT
CAESSRGLGELFF
>-|-|TRBV7-3|TRBJ1-1
TGTGCCAGCAGCTTAAACGGGGGCTCTGAAGCTCTCTTT
CASSLNGGSEALF
>-|TRBD2|TRBV9|TRBJ2-1
TGCGCCAGCAGCGTCTCCGGGACTAGCCACAATGAGCAGTTCTTC
CASSVSGTSHNEQFF
>many|TRBD1|TRBV28|TRBJ2-3
TGTGCCAGCAGTTCGTGGACCAGGGGGCACAATACGCAGTATTTT
CASSSWTRGHNTQYF
>many|TRBD1|TRBV7-3|TRBJ1-3
TGTGCCAGCATCGGGGACAGGGAACTCCGGGACACCATATATTTT
CASIGDRELRDTIYF
>-|TRBD1|TRBV2|TRBJ1-4
TGTGCCAGCAGTGGACCCGGGACAGGAGGGAGAGAACTGTTTTTT
CASSGPGTGGRELFF
>many|TRBD1|TRBV28|TRBJ2-5
TGTGCCAGCAGTTTCCGGGGACAGGCCCCGGCCCAGTACTTC
CASSFRGQAPAQYF
>many|-|TRBV6-1|TRBJ2-2
TGTGCCAGCACCCTAAGCGAGACCACCGGGGAGCTGTTTTTT
CASTLSETTGELFF
>-|TRBD1|TRBV4-2|TRBJ1-6
TGTGCCAGCAGCCAAGGTGTAGGGGGCGGGTCACCCCTCCACTTT
CASSQGVGGGSPLHF
>many|-|TRBV6-5|TRBJ1-2
TGTGCCAGCAGTTACGGGGACCGGGGCTACACCTTC
CASSYGDRGYTF
>once|-|TRBV7-9|TRBJ1-1
TGTGCCAGCAGCTTGGGGGGCGATGAAGCTTTCTTT
CASSLGGDEAFF
>many|-|TRBV13|TRBJ1-1
TGTGCCAGCAGCTTAGGGCCGTTCATGAACACTGAAGCTTTCTTT
CASSLGPFMNTEAFF
>few|TRBD1|TRBV15|TRBJ1-5
TGTGCCACCAGCAGAATGAGGACAGGACAAGAGACCCAGCATTTT
CATSRMRTGQETQHF
>many|-|TRBV7-6|TRBJ2-1
TGTGCCAGCAGCTCCAGGGGTACCTACAGAAACAATGAGCAGTTCTTC
CASSSRGTYRNNEQFF
>many|-|TRBV12-3/TRBV12-4|TRBJ1-2
TGTGCCAGCAGTTTAGGACAGCGTAGACATGGCTACACCTTC
CASSLGQRRHGYTF